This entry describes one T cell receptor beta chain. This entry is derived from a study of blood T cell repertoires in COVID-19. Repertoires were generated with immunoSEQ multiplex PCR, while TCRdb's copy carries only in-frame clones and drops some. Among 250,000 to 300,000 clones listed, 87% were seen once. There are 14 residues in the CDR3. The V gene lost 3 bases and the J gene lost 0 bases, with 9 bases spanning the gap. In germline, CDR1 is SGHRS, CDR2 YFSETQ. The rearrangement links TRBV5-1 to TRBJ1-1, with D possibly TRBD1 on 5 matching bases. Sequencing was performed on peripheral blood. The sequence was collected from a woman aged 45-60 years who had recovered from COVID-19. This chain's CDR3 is CASSSTVMNTEAFF. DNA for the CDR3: TGCGCCAGCAGCTCGACAGTAATGAACACTGAAGCTTTCTTT.